A single sample gave rise to the 13 T cell receptor beta chains below, sequenced in a study of blood T cell repertoires in COVID-19. TCRdb's table, derived via immunoSEQ multiplex PCR, lists solely in-frame clones and lacks some. The sample contains roughly 670,000 clones, 80% to 90% of which appear only once. Sequences were obtained from peripheral blood. Receptors originate from a woman aged 18 to 35 with acute or convalescent COVID-19.

The chain recombines TRBV5-4 with TRBJ2-5; a weak D match, TRBD2 (5 bases). Trimming left V 4 bases short and J 5 bases short, with 18 bases between. This CDR3 has 15 amino acids. Germline CDR1 SGHNT, CDR2 YYREEE (reference sequence). The CDR3 DNA sequence: TGTGCCAGCAGCACCTACCGGGGTAGTGGGGAGACCCAGTACTTC. Its translation: CASSTYRGSGETQYF.

This chain uses TRBV7-2 with TRBJ2-3; TRBD2 might be the D (5 bases). The CDR3 covers 14 residues. CDR1 SGHTA and CDR2 FQGNSA come from the germline V gene. Trimming removed 6 bases from V and 7 bases from J, with 17 bases in between. The CDR3 DNA reads TGTGCCAGCAGTCGCAGCAGCGGATCCAATACGCAGTATTTT. Translating gives CASSRSSGSNTQYF.

The V and J genes are TRBV3-1 (or the pseudogene TRBV3-2) and TRBJ2-3, with 11 bases aligning to TRBD2. The V gene end was trimmed by 1 base and the J gene end by 6 bases; junction bases not matched to a gene: 6. Per the germline V gene, CDR1 is LGHDT and CDR2 is YNNKEL (reference sequence). This CDR3 has 16 residues. The CDR3 DNA is TGTGCCAGCAGCCAAGGGCCGGGACTAGCGGTGGATACGCAGTATTTT. Translation gives CASSQGPGLAVDTQYF.

This chain uses TRBV7-2 with TRBJ1-5; D is uncertain. The length of the CDR3 is 13 residues. Germline CDR1 reads SGHTA; CDR2 reads FQGNSA. With 6 bases removed from V and 3 bases from J, the gap between germline ends came to 9 bases. The CDR3 region is CASSARVNQPQHF. The CDR3 DNA reads TGTGCCAGCAGTGCCCGAGTCAATCAGCCCCAGCATTTT.

V usage is TRBV4-1 and J usage is TRBJ2-3; D uncertain. The germline gives CDR1 MGHRA, CDR2 YSYEKL. The ends were cut back, 0 bases at V and 4 bases at J, with 8 bases in the middle. The CDR3 totals 14 residues. The CDR3, as DNA: TGCGCCAGCAGCCAAGATTCGCAGGCAGATACGCAGTATTTT. Its translation is CASSQDSQADTQYF.

The rearrangement joins TRBV2 to TRBJ1-4; perhaps TRBD1 as D (5 bases). The germline V and J ends were trimmed by 6 bases and 8 bases, with 16 bases remaining between them. In germline, CDR1 is SNHLY, CDR2 FYNNEI. This CDR3 spans 14 amino acids. In DNA, the CDR3 is TGTGCCAGCAGGGAGGGAGGGGTAGGAGAAAAACTGTTTTTT. Translation gives CASREGGVGEKLFF.

This clone has more than one count but fewer than ten. The chain uses TRBV18 and TRBJ2-7, with D possibly matching TRBD1 (6 bases). The germline V gene encodes CDR1 KGHSH and CDR2 LQKENI. Trimming pared 3 bases from V and 2 bases from J, leaving 17 bases between. CDR3 size: 16 residues. CDR3 coding DNA: TGTGCCAGCTCACCCATACTGGACAGAGCAGCCTACGAGCAGTACTTC. It is translated as CASSPILDRAAYEQYF.

This chain uses TRBV4-3 with TRBJ1-1; TRBD1 aligns across 10 bases. CDR1 LGHNA and CDR2 YSLEER come from the germline V gene. This CDR3 region has 16 residues. V shed 0 bases, J shed 6 bases, and the junction held 7 bases outside the gene matches. The CDR3 region has the DNA TGCGCCAGCAGCCAAGAGGTGGGACAGGGGAGGCCTGAAGCTTTCTTT. Protein product: CASSQEVGQGRPEAFF.

In DNA form, the CDR3 reads TGTGCCAGCAGTTACTGGAGTGGGGAGACCCAGTACTTC. It encodes CASSYWSGETQYF. The chain links TRBV6-5 to TRBJ2-5; the D is unclear. V shed 1 base and J shed 5 bases, with 8 bases lying between them. The germline gives CDR1 MNHEY, CDR2 SVGAGI. CDR3 length: 13 residues.

This clone has only a few counts. V gene TRBV20-1 combines with J gene TRBJ2-7; TRBD1 agrees at 10 bases. The CDR3 loop spans 13 amino acids. Per the germline V gene, CDR1 is DFQATT and CDR2 is SNEGSKA (reference sequence). V dropped 3 bases and J dropped 12; count of bases not matched to a gene: 11. The CDR3: CSASGTGEVRRYF. The CDR3 DNA reads as TGCAGTGCTAGTGGGACAGGGGAAGTAAGGAGGTACTTC.

The genes are TRBV29-1 and TRBJ2-5; the D gene is possibly TRBD2 (6 bases). Germline V lookup: CDR1 SQVTM, CDR2 ANQGSEA. V was cut by 6 bases and J by 5 bases, with 16 bases left in between. CDR3 length: 13 residues. The CDR3 DNA is TGCAGCGTGGAGGGGTTAAATTGGGAGACCCAGTACTTC. Protein product: CSVEGLNWETQYF.

The CDR3 DNA follows: TGCGCCAGCAGCCGCCAACTTCCGGCGGGGGTTGGGAACGAGCAGTACTTC. Its translation: CASSRQLPAGVGNEQYF. The J gene is TRBJ2-7, the V gene TRBV4-3; 7 nucleotides align to TRBD2. Germline values: CDR1 LGHNA, CDR2 YSLEER. The CDR3 sequence is 17 residues long. Trimming at V came to 4 bases and at J to 5 bases, leaving 17 bases not matched to a gene.

The chain links TRBV11-2 to TRBJ1-1; TRBD1 aligns across 8 bases. After removal of 6 bases from V and 3 bases from J, the junction contained 6 bases not matched to a gene. Germline CDR1 reads SGHAT; CDR2 reads FQNNGV. This CDR3 is 14 amino acids long. For the CDR3, the DNA is TGTGCCAGCAGTCAGGGGGCCTTGGACACTGAAGCTTTCTTT. It yields the protein CASSQGALDTEAFF.